The following is a T cell receptor beta chain sequence with its context. Original handling: Researchers report that nucleated cell counts were estimated from reference gene primer amplification. This table comes from immunoSEQ multiplex PCR, and its TCRdb copy is limited to in-frame clones, with some not included. V, J and clone size reflect that table, while D and trimming were determined from the DNA. The table lists some 170,000 clones, approximately 88% of them singletons, with about 3.9% in the top ten. This record belongs to a study of blood T cell repertoires in COVID-19. Study information: Some COVID-19 samples were acute and others convalescent; all came from the United States, Italy and Spain. T cells, B-cell-depleted T cells, or PBMCs supplied cDNA or gDNA.

Trimming took 6 bases from V and 4 from J; bases not matched to a gene: 6. Per germline, CDR1 ENHRY and CDR2 SYGVKD. This CDR3 contains 15 residues. The sequenced material came from peripheral blood. This sequence was found in a woman between 55 and 75 years old who had recovered from COVID-19. The chain combines TRBV10-3 with TRBJ2-1; 10 nucleotides line up with TRBD2. CDR3 sequence reads: CAISDLAGGYNEQFF. CDR3 coding DNA: TGTGCCATCAGCGATTTAGCGGGGGGATACAATGAGCAGTTCTTC.